This paragraph reports one T cell receptor (beta chain). Its antigen has not been determined. The input lacks base qualities; no much larger clone sits a single base away. The cohort was made up of roughly 670 healthy bone marrow donors. Cohort members were all nominally healthy when sampled, although unrecorded immune exposures were likely present. The donor tested CMV seropositive, placing the donor among the 289 seropositive members of the cohort. A peripheral blood sample was collected from each donor, and TCR beta sequencing was performed on peripheral blood mononuclear cells. Genomic DNA was extracted from the blood cell samples with the Qiagen DNeasy Blood Extraction Kit. This sample stems from a study of cytomegalovirus exposure and HLA in healthy donors (dated by TCRdb to 2015 to 2018). Regarding the study in general: In an earlier analysis of several hundred of the donors, 250 to 350 Gb of sequence data and 90 million to 120 million unique TCR beta sequences from about 180 million T cells were reported. The later analysis used no new phenotypic data to find candidate immune exposures, relying instead on TCR beta sequences and their occurrence across donors. A later genetic analysis used genome-wide SNP genotypes for about 60% of the roughly 700 donors, treating that subset as a discovery cohort. The aim of the study was to test whether cataloging public T cell receptors could identify signatures of past pathogen exposure. To predict cytomegalovirus infection status, the study combined high-throughput TCR immunosequencing, statistical association of individual TCRs with disease status, and machine learning. To study patterns of TCR occurrence, a later analysis re-analyzed previously published TCR beta repertoires from hundreds of donors and added high-resolution HLA genotyping. Roughly 5 DR-DQ haplotypes were handled as single units for association and clustering, since linkage in the cohort was strong. Across about 370 genotyped donors of the cohort, an average of approximately 220,000 unique TCR beta nucleotide sequences per donor were sequenced, and approximately 17% of those sequences were non-productive. Every repertoire in the discovery cohort had been generated on one and the same sequencing platform. Along with the 666-subject first cohort, a separate validation cohort of over 90 different subjects was used. Class I and class II HLA loci were covered by the typing at four-digit resolution. Among the roughly 400 genotyped donors, about 85% belonged to the genetic ancestry cluster associated with self-reported Caucasian donors. Around 330 gigabases of sequencing data and around 90 million unique TCR sequences made up an early release that covered fewer than 650 HLA-typed donors. The study used immunosequencing to profile the T cell repertoires of some 600 subjects and linked those repertoires to cytomegalovirus serostatus. Donor age, sex, ethnicity and CMV serostatus were compiled together with the repertoire data. An earlier analysis of 587 of the donors used high-throughput TCR beta sequencing to judge whether each TCR beta V gene segment behaved as functional or pseudogenic. The number of typed donors differed by locus: about 620-630 for A, B, C, DRB1 and DQB1; 522 for DQA1; 606 for DPA1; and some 470 for DPB1. What the research found in general, with its limitations: In a later analysis, several top co-occurrence clusters were reported to appear linked to parvovirus B19, influenza, CMV and Epstein-Barr virus. Compared with the approximately 670-donor mean, donors in an Asian-associated ancestry cluster had fewer N-insertions in productive TCRs, according to a later genetic analysis. The earlier analysis of around 600 of the donors excluded approximately 17 rarely observed V segments, including chromosome 9 orphons, because counts were too low. Linkage disequilibrium might explain the correlated functional status among segregating V segments, but an unknown experimental factor could not be ruled out. The cohort was sequenced for TCR beta chains only, and without alpha or paired-chain data the features that could be detected were limited. According to a later analysis, TCR association rates differed among HLA loci, with DRB1 alleles showing the most associated TCRs and HLA-C alleles showing the fewest. A cluster of highly shared sequence variants was judged likely to represent a technical artifact of the sequencing pipeline. A later analysis found that HLA-associated TCR beta chains were more clonally expanded and had lower generation probabilities than equally common non-associated chains. A later analysis associated 15,000 to 20,000 TCR beta sequences with specific HLA alleles at a false discovery rate of 0.05. The authors suggested that the approach could potentially be extended to other disease states and immunological phenotypes. The only immune exposure information available for the cohort was CMV serostatus. A total of 150 to 200 TCR beta chains were listed by the study as associated with cytomegalovirus. Because some donors lacked HLA typing at each locus, the association tests relied only on the typed subset. In vitro tests confirmed that three of the cytomegalovirus-associated TCR beta chains recognize cytomegalovirus antigens. Across donors, most TCR sequences were observed very rarely, whereas some public TCRs were present in many individuals. Most CMV-associated TCR beta chains appeared to be HLA-restricted in a later analysis, and the HLA associations seemed to be driven largely by CMV exposure. Sequencing depth was assumed to be roughly uniform across donors in the presence/absence analyses, though that assumption may not hold. In an earlier analysis of a few hundred of the donors, most TCR beta V segments were observed in productive rearrangements about 87% or about 30% of the time, broadly matching IMGT annotations. A later genetic analysis associated a missense DCLRE1C variant with V-gene and J-gene trimming of TCR beta chains, and an independent cohort replicated the association. The classifier was reported to diagnose cytomegalovirus status with high specificity and sensitivity in both the original cohort and the validation cohort. Assigning TCR associations to individual alleles was difficult when HLA alleles, especially DR and DQ, strongly co-occurred. A further reported finding was that TCR beta sequences accurately predicted the HLA-A and HLA-B alleles for most subjects in the first cohort.

Library preparation used the immunoSEQ multiplex PCR assay. For the multiplex PCR, a mixture combining 60 forward primers for TCR Vbeta segments and 13 reverse primers for TCR Jbeta segments was used. Amplification of the CDR3 region of rearranged TCR beta genes was performed with a multiplex PCR assay on genomic DNA. The amplified TCR beta libraries were sequenced on the Illumina HiSeq System as 87-base-pair reads. From the authors' description of their analysis: In a later analysis, some 80 million unique TCR beta chains were counted across the 500 to 700 repertoires, and around 10 million of these chains were shared by at least two donors. To remove PCR and sequencing errors, raw reads were error-corrected and collapsed into unique sequences using a nearest-neighbor algorithm that merged closely related sequences. CDR3 sequences were aligned to IMGT reference sequences to assign V, D and J gene segments. For a sequence to be retained, a match of at least six nucleotides was required to both a V gene segment and a J gene segment. Rearrangements were called productive when the CDR3 lacked stop codons and stayed in frame with V and J; all others were non-productive. CDR3 was defined according to IMGT convention as the region running from the second conserved V-encoded cysteine to the conserved J-encoded phenylalanine. Sequences without an unambiguous match to a single V gene segment were excluded from the earlier analysis of several hundred of the donors. In an earlier analysis of 450 to 700 of the donors, V segments were called functional above 56.7% productive rearrangements and were called segregating when the between-donor standard deviation exceeded 5%. A statistical classification framework was developed to diagnose cytomegalovirus status using the catalog of TCR beta chain sequences. In a later analysis, TCR nucleotide sequences were compared against IMGT/GENE-DB human TR gene sequences so that V and J genes could be assigned. Using the TCRdist pipeline, a later analysis assigned CDR3 sequences along with most-parsimonious VDJ recombination scenarios. In a later analysis, each TCR beta chain was defined by its CDR3 amino acid sequence together with its V-gene family, and reads lacking a unique V-gene family were excluded. A later analysis removed 600 or so highly shared, low-generation-probability nucleotide sequences to deal with suspected cross-contamination and a sequencing artifact. For each public chain, a later analysis derived a clonal expansion index from normalized ranks of inferred template counts within each repertoire. A later analysis computed generation probabilities with a VDJ recombination model fitted to out-of-frame rearrangements, and checked the results against IGoR. In a later analysis, TCR-TCR, TCR-HLA and TCR-CMV co-occurrence was scored with hypergeometric tests, and a repertoire-size bias correction was applied to TCR pairs. In a later analysis, false discovery rates were estimated by permuting HLA or CMV assignments 20 times. In a later analysis, co-occurring TCRs were grouped using DBSCAN, and TCRdist sequence similarity was added for clustering within HLA-allele-positive subsets. Repertoires with fewer than 30,000 or more than 120,000 public chains, plus five repertoires with anomalous nucleotide sharing, were excluded from co-occurrence clustering. TCRdb limited this immuneACCESS table to in-frame rearrangements with V and J called. A share of clones is missing; checked studies link under half to unresolved V genes, and the rest is unexplained. The V and J calls and clone size were taken over from that table, and D and trimming were inferred from the DNA. The sample records roughly 120,000 clones, around 80% of which are singletons. Jointly, the top ten make up about a fifth of the sample.

The sequencing sample was made of PBMCs. The receptor was isolated from a man aged 25 to 40 in good health and CMV-seropositive.

The CDR3 reads as follows: CASSLGQTYEQYF. The sequenced DNA is TGTGCCAGCAGTTTGGGACAGACCTACGAGCAGTACTTC. Here the chain combines TRBV28 and TRBJ2-7; 7 central nucleotides agree with TRBD1. Trimming leaves V shorter by 3 bases and J shorter by 2 bases, with the junction holding 1 base beyond the gene matches. Reading from cysteine to phenylalanine, the CDR3 counts 13 amino acids. Only the CDR3 DNA is retained, 39 bases long and in frame from the first base. CDR1 and CDR2 (MDHEN, SYDVKM) derive from the germline V gene.